This T cell receptor (beta chain) emerged from a study of blood T cell repertoires in COVID-19. Sequencing used immunoSEQ multiplex PCR; TCRdb keeps in-frame clones, though not all of them. The sample lists around 120,000 clones; approximately 79% were seen once. The length of the CDR3 is 14 residues. This TCR derives from a man in his forties or fifties with acute or convalescent COVID-19. This rearrangement joins TRBV21-1 to TRBJ1-2; the table's TRBD1 call for D was not verified on the DNA. TRBV21-1 is designated a pseudogene. The specimen was peripheral blood. The CDR3 loop is CASSNLGTGYGYTF. The CDR3 bases are TGTGCCAGCAGCAACCTCGGGACAGGGTATGGCTACACCTTC.